A single sample gave rise to the 21 T cell receptor beta chains below, sequenced in a study of high-grade serous ovarian cancer treatment subgroups. Tumor samples were taken before definitive surgery or chemotherapy. Repertoires were generated with immunoSEQ multiplex PCR, while TCRdb's copy carries only in-frame clones and drops some. The sample has 2,500 to 3,000 clones; 55% to 75% are singletons. Sequencing was done on a sample of tumor tissue. The source is a human donor with high-grade serous ovarian cancer.

This clone was counted only a few times. V gene TRBV20-1 combines with J gene TRBJ1-1; D is uncertain. Trimming pared 0 bases from V and 6 bases from J, leaving 5 bases between. Germline-derived CDR1 and CDR2 are DFQATT and SNEGSKA (reference sequence). There are 11 residues in the CDR3. CDR3 DNA: TGCAGTGCTAGAGATGCGGCTGAAGCTTTCTTT. It is translated as CSARDAAEAFF.

The rearrangement uses TRBV9 and TRBJ2-1; TRBD2 matches 9 bases. The CDR3 covers 15 residues. Germline assignment: CDR1 SGDLS and CDR2 YYNGEE. The junction had 7 bases not matched to a gene; V was cut back by 2 bases and J by 7 bases. The CDR3 bases are TGTGCCAGCAGCGTGATAGCGGGAGTCGTGAATGAGCAGTTCTTC. Protein product: CASSVIAGVVNEQFF.

The rearrangement joins TRBV2 to TRBJ1-2; 9 bases are a match to TRBD1. CDR3 size: 13 residues. The V gene end was trimmed by 5 bases and the J gene end by 6 bases; junction bases not matched to a gene: 4. Germline V gene data show CDR1 as SNHLY and CDR2 as FYNNEI. The CDR3 region has the DNA TGTGCCAGCAGTAGGGACAGGGCCGATGGCTACACCTTC. Translated: CASSRDRADGYTF.

V usage is TRBV7-9 and J usage is TRBJ1-4; 7 nucleotides match TRBD1. Trimming cost V 3 bases and J 6 bases; bases outside gene matches: 4. Germline CDR1 and CDR2: SEHNR and FQNEAQ (reference sequence). This CDR3 contains 14 residues. The DNA of the CDR3 is TGTGCCAGCAGCTTGGTTGGGACAGATGAAAAACTGTTTTTT. This encodes CASSLVGTDEKLFF.

V gene TRBV14 combines with J gene TRBJ2-7; 7 bases map to TRBD2. CDR3 size: 16 residues. Germline V lookup: CDR1 SGHDN, CDR2 FVKESK. Losses at the gene ends were 0 bases for V and 2 bases for J; bases not matched to a gene: 7. CDR3 protein: CASSQDRREGPYEQYF. For the CDR3, the DNA is TGTGCCAGCAGCCAAGATAGGAGGGAGGGCCCCTACGAGCAGTACTTC. The full variable domain, completed using reference TRBV14 and TRBJ2-7, is EAGVTQFPSHSVIEKGQTVTLRCDPISGHDNLYWYRRVMGKEIKFLLHFVKESKQDESGMPNNRFLAERTGGTYSTLKVQPAELEDSGVYFCASSQDRREGPYEQYFGPGTRLTVT.

This clone occurred a few times. The gene calls are TRBV7-2 and TRBJ2-3; D not resolved. The CDR3 runs to 15 residues. Germline V gene sequence: CDR1 SGHTA, CDR2 FQGNSA. V was trimmed by 1 base and J by 1 base, leaving 9 bases between them. DNA of the CDR3: TGTGCCAGCAGCTTAGTATATTCCGGCACAGATACGCAGTATTTT. Its protein is CASSLVYSGTDTQYF. Variable domain in full (rest from reference TRBV7-2 and TRBJ2-3): GAGVSQSPSNKVTEKGKDVELRCDPISGHTALYWYRQSLGQGLEFLIYFQGNSAPDKSGLPSDRFSAERTGGSVSTLTIQRTQQEDSAVYLCASSLVYSGTDTQYFGPGTRLTVL.

This chain uses TRBV6-5 with TRBJ1-1; 7 nucleotides agree with TRBD1. In germline, CDR1 is MNHEY, CDR2 SVGAGI. J was trimmed by 7 bases and V by 6 bases; bases with no gene match: 5. CDR3 size: 12 residues. CDR3 nucleotides: TGTGCCAGCAGGCAACAGGGGAATGAAGCTTTCTTT. This sequence encodes CASRQQGNEAFF.

This sequence joins TRBV19 and TRBJ2-1; D is possibly TRBD2 (6 bases). This CDR3 spans 13 amino acids. V lost 8 bases, J lost 6 bases, and 14 bases lay in between. Germline V gives CDR1 LNHDA, CDR2 SQIVND (reference sequence). CDR3 DNA: TGTGCCAGTGAGCGACTAGAATCCAATGAGCAGTTCTTC. Translation gives CASERLESNEQFF.

This clone appeared a few times. The V and J genes are TRBV5-4 and TRBJ2-2; TRBD2 matches 7 bases. Trimming at V came to 4 bases and at J to 3 bases, leaving 9 bases not matched to a gene. This CDR3 has 16 amino acids. CDR1 and CDR2 from the germline V gene are SGHNT and YYREEE (reference sequence). CDR3 residues: CASSLEPGRDTGELFF. DNA for the CDR3: TGTGCCAGCAGCCTCGAGCCGGGGAGGGACACCGGGGAGCTGTTTTTT.

The genes are TRBV27 and TRBJ2-3; D ambiguous. Per the germline V gene, CDR1 is MNHEY and CDR2 is SMNVEV (reference sequence). V was pared by 3 bases and J by 6 bases, with 4 bases between. This CDR3 region has 11 residues. CDR3 nucleotides: TGTGCCAGCAGTTTCCGGGATACGCAGTATTTT. As protein: CASSFRDTQYF.

This clone appeared a few times. The chain carries TRBV7-2 and TRBJ2-1; 12 bases line up with TRBD2. J gave up 6 bases and V 1 base, and 10 bases lay outside the gene matches. Germline V gene data show CDR1 as SGHTA and CDR2 as FQGNSA. The CDR3 is made up of 18 amino acids. The CDR3 DNA reads as TGTGCCAGCAGCTTAGGGACTAGCGGGATCATTGGCATCAATGAGCAGTTCTTC. Translating gives CASSLGTSGIIGINEQFF.

This clone is labeled as medium-sized. The chain uses TRBV7-6 and TRBJ2-5, with D unresolved. Between the trimmed V and J ends, which lost 1 base and 0 bases, there was a span of 3 bases. The CDR3 is made up of 13 amino acids. Germline V lookup: CDR1 SGHVS, CDR2 FNYEAQ. The CDR3 sequence is CASSLVHQETQYF. The CDR3 DNA is TGTGCCAGCAGCTTAGTCCACCAAGAGACCCAGTACTTC.

V gene TRBV7-2 combines with J gene TRBJ1-1, with a possible D match to TRBD1 (6 bases). Germline CDR1 SGHTA, CDR2 FQGNSA. The V and J ends lost 0 bases and 1 base respectively, with 9 bases between them. This CDR3 comprises 15 residues. DNA of the CDR3: TGTGCCAGCAGCTTAGCAGGGGGTCGGAACACTGAAGCTTTCTTT. Amino acid sequence: CASSLAGGRNTEAFF.

The genes are TRBV4-3 and TRBJ2-4; D possibly corresponds to TRBD2 (5 bases). Deletions cut 0 bases from V and 6 bases from J, with 15 bases between. The CDR3 totals 16 residues. From germline, CDR1 is LGHNA and CDR2 YSLEER. CDR3 protein: CASSQDLGLTGNIQYF. CDR3 coding DNA: TGCGCCAGCAGCCAAGATCTTGGACTTACCGGAAACATTCAGTACTTC.

The J gene is TRBJ2-2, the V gene TRBV6-5, with D possibly being TRBD2 (5 bases). V lost 6 bases, J lost 5 bases, and 10 bases lay in between. The CDR3 contains 13 residues. CDR1 is MNHEY and CDR2 is SVGAGI in the germline V gene. The CDR3 spells CASSWRSTGELFF. CDR3 DNA sequence: TGTGCCAGCAGCTGGAGGTCTACCGGGGAGCTGTTTTTT.

V gene TRBV27 combines with J gene TRBJ2-5; D possibly corresponds to TRBD2 (6 bases). Germline loops: CDR1 MNHEY, CDR2 SMNVEV (reference sequence). V lost 5 bases and J 4 bases, leaving 20 bases between the germline ends. This CDR3 is built from 16 residues. The CDR3 DNA sequence: TGTGCCAGCAGTGGGGACGGAGGGGCCCCTCGAGAGACCCAGTACTTC. Translation: CASSGDGGAPRETQYF.

This clone was observed a single time. The genes are TRBV2 and TRBJ1-3; D remains unclear. Germline lookup yields CDR1 SNHLY and CDR2 FYNNEI. The V end was cut by 4 bases, the J end by 0 bases, with 10 bases between. The CDR3 has 15 amino acids. In DNA form, the CDR3 reads TGTGCCAGCAGTGTTCTAAGACGCTCTGGAAACACCATATATTTT. This encodes CASSVLRRSGNTIYF.

In its sample, this clone ranks as large (0.1 to 1%). V gene TRBV10-3 combines with J gene TRBJ1-1, with D unresolved. Trimming left V 2 bases short and J 11 bases short, with 9 bases between. The CDR3 consists of 11 residues. The germline gives CDR1 ENHRY, CDR2 SYGVKD. The CDR3 sequence: CAISEGRRAFF. In DNA form, the CDR3 reads TGTGCCATCAGTGAGGGCAGAAGGGCTTTCTTT.

V gene TRBV2 combines with J gene TRBJ2-5; the D is unclear. With the DNA end fitting TRBJ2-7 better, the J assignment may be wrong. This CDR3 comprises 14 residues. The germline V gene encodes CDR1 SNHLY and CDR2 FYNNEI. CDR3 sequence reads: CASLETQNSYEQYF. CDR3 nucleotide sequence: TGTGCCAGCCTAGAGACCCAAAACTCCTACGAGCAGTACTTC.

The chain carries TRBV6-5 and TRBJ2-3; D is unclear. CDR3 length: 13 amino acids. The germline V gene has CDR1 MNHEY and CDR2 SVGAGI. V was trimmed by 2 bases and J by 8 bases, leaving 11 bases between them. The DNA for the CDR3 is TGTGCCAGCAGTTACAAGTTATTCGGTACGCAGTATTTT. Its protein is CASSYKLFGTQYF.

Notes on this clone: A junction end diverges from the germline sequence, so it may reflect a read error. The chain is built from TRBV2 and TRBJ2-7; 9 bases fit TRBD1. The CDR3 consists of 14 residues. Germline V CDR1 and CDR2: SNHLY, FYNNEI. CDR3 DNA: TGTGCCAGCAGCGAAGGGACAGGGTGGATCGAGCAGTACTTC. Residues: CASSEGTGWIEQYF.